This T cell receptor (beta chain) stems from a study of Graves' ophthalmopathy and Graves' hyperthyroidism. Findings and limits, study-wide: At around 68% sensitivity and roughly 72% specificity, the model predicted progression of the ophthalmopathy.

Trimming stripped 5 bases from V and 2 bases from J, with 13 bases between. The CDR3 extends over 14 amino acids. As concerns this clonotype: No antigen is known for it.

Each diagnosis was determined on the basis of clinical symptoms, serum thyroxine, TRAb, thyroid ultrasound and orbital computed tomography. TCR beta CDR3 regions were amplified from RNA transcripts. Second-round multiplex PCR followed a first-round RT-PCR using HTBI primers. TCRdb re-called the multiplex PCR reads with MiXCR, one entry per CDR3 protein. The table lists about 740,000 distinct CDR3 sequences, around 40% of them singletons. The specimen was peripheral blood. This sequence originates from an adult man with Graves' ophthalmopathy. The chain combines TRBV12-3 or TRBV12-4 with TRBJ2-7; D is uncertain. The CDR3 bases are TGTGCCAGCAGTCTCTCCACCGGTACCTACGAGCAGTACTTC. Translation gives CASSLSTGTYEQYF.